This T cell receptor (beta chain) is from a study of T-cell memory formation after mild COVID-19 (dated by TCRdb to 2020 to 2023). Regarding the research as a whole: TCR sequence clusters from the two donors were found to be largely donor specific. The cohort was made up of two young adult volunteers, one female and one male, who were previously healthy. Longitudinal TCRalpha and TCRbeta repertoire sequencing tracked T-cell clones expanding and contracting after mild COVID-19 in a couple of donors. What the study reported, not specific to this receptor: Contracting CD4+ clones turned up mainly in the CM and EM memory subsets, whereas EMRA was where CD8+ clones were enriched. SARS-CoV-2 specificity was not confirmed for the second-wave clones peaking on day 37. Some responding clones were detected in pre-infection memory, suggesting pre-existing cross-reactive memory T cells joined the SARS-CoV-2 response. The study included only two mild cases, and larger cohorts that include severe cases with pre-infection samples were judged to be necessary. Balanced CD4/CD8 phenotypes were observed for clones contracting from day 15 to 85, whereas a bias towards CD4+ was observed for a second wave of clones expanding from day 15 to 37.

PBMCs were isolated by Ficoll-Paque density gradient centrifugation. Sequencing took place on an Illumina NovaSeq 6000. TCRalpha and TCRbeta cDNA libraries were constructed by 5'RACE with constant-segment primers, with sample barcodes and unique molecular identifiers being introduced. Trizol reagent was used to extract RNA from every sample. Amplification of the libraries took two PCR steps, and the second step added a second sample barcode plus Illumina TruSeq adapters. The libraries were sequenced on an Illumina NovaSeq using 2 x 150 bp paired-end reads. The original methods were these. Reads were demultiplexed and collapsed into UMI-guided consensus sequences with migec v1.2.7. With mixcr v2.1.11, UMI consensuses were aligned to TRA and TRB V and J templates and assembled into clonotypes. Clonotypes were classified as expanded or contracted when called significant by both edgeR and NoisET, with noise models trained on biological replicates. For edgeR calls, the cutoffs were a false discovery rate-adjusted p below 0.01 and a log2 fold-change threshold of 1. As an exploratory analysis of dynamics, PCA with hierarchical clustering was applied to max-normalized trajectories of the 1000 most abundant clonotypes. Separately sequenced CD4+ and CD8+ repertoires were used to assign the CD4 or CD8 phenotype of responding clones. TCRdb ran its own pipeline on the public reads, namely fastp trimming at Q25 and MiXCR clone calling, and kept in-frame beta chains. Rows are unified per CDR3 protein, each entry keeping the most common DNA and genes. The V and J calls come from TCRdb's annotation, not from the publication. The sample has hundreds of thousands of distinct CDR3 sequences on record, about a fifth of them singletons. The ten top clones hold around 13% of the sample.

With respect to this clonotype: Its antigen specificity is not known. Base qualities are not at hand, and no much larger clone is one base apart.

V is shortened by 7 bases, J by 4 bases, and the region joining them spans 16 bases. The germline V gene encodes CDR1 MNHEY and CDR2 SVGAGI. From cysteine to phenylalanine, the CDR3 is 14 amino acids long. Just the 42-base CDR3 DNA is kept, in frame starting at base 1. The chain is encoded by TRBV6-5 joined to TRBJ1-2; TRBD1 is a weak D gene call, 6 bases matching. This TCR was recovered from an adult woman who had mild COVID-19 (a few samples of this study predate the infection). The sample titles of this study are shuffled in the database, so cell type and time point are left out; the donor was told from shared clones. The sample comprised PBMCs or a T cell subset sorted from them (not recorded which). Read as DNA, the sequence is TGTGCCAGCACTACTAGGGGGGGCGTCTATGGCTACACCTTC. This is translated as CASTTRGGVYGYTF.